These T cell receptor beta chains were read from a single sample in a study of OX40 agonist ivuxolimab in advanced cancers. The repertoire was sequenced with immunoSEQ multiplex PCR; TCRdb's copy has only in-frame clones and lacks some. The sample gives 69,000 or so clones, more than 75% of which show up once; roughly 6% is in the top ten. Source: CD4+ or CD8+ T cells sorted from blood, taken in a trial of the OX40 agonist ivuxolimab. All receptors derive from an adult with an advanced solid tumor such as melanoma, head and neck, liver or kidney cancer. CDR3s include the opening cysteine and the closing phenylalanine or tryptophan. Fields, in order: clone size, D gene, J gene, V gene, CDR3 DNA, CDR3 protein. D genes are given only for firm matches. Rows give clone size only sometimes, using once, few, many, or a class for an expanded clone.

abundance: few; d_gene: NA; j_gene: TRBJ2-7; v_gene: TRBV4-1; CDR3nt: TGCGCCAGCAGCCAAGATCCCCTGGGCGAGCAGTACTTC; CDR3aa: CASSQDPLGEQYF
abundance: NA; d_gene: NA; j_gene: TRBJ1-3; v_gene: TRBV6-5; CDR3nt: TGTGCCAGCAAAGGGGGACAACGGGGAAACACCATATATTTT; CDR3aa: CASKGGQRGNTIYF
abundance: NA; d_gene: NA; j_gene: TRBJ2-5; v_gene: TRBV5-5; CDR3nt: TGTGCCAGCAGCTTCCGCAGGGTTGAAGAGACCCAGTACTTC; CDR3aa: CASSFRRVEETQYF
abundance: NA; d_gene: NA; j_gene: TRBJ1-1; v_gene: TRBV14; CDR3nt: TGTGCCAGCACGGGTACAGCTCCTCCTGAGGCTTTCTTT; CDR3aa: CASTGTAPPEAFF
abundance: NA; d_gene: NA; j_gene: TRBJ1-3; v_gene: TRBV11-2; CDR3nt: TGTGCCAGCAGCTTAATACAGGGCGCTGGAAACACCATATATTTT; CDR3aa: CASSLIQGAGNTIYF
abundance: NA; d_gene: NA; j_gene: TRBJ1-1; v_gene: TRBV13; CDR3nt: TGTGCCAGCAGCGGCCCCGGGGACATGAACACTGAAGCTTTCTTT; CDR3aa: CASSGPGDMNTEAFF
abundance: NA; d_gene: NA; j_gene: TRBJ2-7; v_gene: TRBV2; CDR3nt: TGTGCCAGCAAGGGCGGGAACTACGAGCAGTACTTC; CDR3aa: CASKGGNYEQYF
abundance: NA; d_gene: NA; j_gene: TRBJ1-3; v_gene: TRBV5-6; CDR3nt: TGTGCCAGCAGCTTGGCCCATCTCTCTGGAAACACCATATATTTT; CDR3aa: CASSLAHLSGNTIYF
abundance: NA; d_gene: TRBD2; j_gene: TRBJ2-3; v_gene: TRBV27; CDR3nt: TGTGCCAGCAGCATTGGACTAGCGGGGATTACGCAGTATTTT; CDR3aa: CASSIGLAGITQYF
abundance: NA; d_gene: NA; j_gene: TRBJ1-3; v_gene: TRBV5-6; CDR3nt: TGTGCCAGCAGCCTAAGGGGTCTCTCTGGAAACACCATATATTTT; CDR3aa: CASSLRGLSGNTIYF
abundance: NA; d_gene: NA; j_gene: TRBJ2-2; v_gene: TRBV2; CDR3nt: TGTGCCAGCAGAGATAGCTTAGGGGTATCCGGGGAGCTGTTTTTT; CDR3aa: CASRDSLGVSGELFF
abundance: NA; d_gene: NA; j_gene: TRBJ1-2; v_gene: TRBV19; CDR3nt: TGTGCCAGTAGTAGGCAGGGTAACTATGGCTACACCTTC; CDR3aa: CASSRQGNYGYTF
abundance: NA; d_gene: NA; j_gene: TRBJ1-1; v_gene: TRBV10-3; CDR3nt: TGTGCCATCCAAATGGACGGGAACACTGAAGCTTTCTTT; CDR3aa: CAIQMDGNTEAFF
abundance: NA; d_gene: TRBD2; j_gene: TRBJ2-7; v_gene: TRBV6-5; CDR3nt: TGTGCCAGCAGACCAGCGGGAGGGCCGGGGGAGCAGTACTTC; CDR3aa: CASRPAGGPGEQYF
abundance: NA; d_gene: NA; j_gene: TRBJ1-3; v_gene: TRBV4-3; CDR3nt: TGCGCCAGCAGCCAAGATACCGGGTTAAGAAACACCATATATTTT; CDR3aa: CASSQDTGLRNTIYF
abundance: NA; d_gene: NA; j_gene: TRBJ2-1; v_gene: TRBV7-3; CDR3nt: TGTGCCAGCAGCTTAGGGAATGAGCAGTTCTTC; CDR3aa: CASSLGNEQFF
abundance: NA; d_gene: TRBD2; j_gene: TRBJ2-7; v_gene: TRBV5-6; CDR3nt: TGTGCCAGCAGCTCAGCGGGAGGGAGCTCCTACGAGCAGTACTTC; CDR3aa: CASSSAGGSSYEQYF
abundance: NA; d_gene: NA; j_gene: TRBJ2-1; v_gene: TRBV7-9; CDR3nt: TGTGCCAGCACCTCCCGGGTTTACAATGAGCAGTTCTTC; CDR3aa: CASTSRVYNEQFF
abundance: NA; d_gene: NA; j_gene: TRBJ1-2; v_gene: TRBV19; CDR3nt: TGTGCCAGTCGGTATGACCCGGGGAACTATGGCTACACCTTC; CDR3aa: CASRYDPGNYGYTF
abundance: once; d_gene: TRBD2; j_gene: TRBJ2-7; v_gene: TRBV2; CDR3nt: TGTGCCAGCTCCTTAGGGGAGGGCACCGGCTACGAGCAGTACTTC; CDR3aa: CASSLGEGTGYEQYF
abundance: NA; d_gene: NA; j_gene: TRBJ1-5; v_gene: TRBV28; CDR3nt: TGTGCCAGCAGTTCGGACTCCTTGGCTCAGCCCCAGCATTTT; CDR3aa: CASSSDSLAQPQHF
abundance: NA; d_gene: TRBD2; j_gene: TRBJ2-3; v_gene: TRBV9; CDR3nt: TGTGCCAGCAGCACTGGAAGTAGCGGGAGGACAGATACGCAGTATTTT; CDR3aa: CASSTGSSGRTDTQYF
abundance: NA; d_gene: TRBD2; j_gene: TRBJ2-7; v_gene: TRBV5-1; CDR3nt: TGCGCCAGCAGCTTGGCCCCAGCGGGACTTTCTTACGAGCAGTACTTC; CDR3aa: CASSLAPAGLSYEQYF
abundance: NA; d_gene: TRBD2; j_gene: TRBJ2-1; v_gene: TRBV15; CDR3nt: TGTGCCACCAGCAGAGATGGGGGCAGACTAGCGGAACTAAGCTCCTACAATGAGCAGTTCTTC; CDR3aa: CATSRDGGRLAELSSYNEQFF
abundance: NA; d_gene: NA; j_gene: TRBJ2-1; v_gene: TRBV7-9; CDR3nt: TGTGCCAGCAGCTTTACAGAAAATGAGCAGTTCTTC; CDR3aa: CASSFTENEQFF
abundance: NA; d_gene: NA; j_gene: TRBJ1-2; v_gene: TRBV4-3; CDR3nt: TGCGCCAGCAGCCAAGCTCCAGCTAGCTCCTATGGCTACACCTTC; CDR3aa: CASSQAPASSYGYTF
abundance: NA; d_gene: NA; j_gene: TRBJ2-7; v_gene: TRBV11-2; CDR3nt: TGTGCCAGCAGCCTTCGCGGGACAGCCGGCTACGAGCAGTACTTC; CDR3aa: CASSLRGTAGYEQYF
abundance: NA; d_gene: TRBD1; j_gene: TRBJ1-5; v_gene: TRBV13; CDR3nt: TGTGCCAGCAGCTTACAGGGGGCTCTGGATCAGCCCCAGCATTTT; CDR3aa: CASSLQGALDQPQHF
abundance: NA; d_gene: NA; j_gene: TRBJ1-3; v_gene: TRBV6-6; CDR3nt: TGTGCCAGCAGTTACTCGATCTTGGGAAACACCATATATTTT; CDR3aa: CASSYSILGNTIYF
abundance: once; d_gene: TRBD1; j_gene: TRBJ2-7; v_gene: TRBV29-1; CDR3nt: TGCAGCGTGTCCGGGACAGGGGGCTACGAGCAGTACTTC; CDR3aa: CSVSGTGGYEQYF
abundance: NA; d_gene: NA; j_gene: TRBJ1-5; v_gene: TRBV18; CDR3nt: TGTGCCAGCTCACACGACAGTGTCAATCAGCCCCAGCATTTT; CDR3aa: CASSHDSVNQPQHF
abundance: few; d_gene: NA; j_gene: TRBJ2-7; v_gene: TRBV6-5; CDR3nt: TGTGCCAGCACCTCCGCCAGGGGGGACGAGCAGTACTTC; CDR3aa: CASTSARGDEQYF
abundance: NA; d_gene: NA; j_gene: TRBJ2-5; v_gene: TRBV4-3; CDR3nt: TGCGCCAGCAGCCAAGCGCCAGCCGAGACCCAGTACTTC; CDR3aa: CASSQAPAETQYF
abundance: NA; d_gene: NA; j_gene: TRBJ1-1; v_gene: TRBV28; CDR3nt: TGTGCCAGCAGTTTCCTTCAGCAAGGGAACACTGAAGCTTTCTTT; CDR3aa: CASSFLQQGNTEAFF
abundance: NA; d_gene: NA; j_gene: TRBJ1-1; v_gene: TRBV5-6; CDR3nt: TGTGCCAGCAGCTTAAACGCCAGGTGGACGAACACTGAAGCTTTCTTT; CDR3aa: CASSLNARWTNTEAFF
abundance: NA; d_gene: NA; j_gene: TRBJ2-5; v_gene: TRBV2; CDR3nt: TGTGCCAGCAGTGATGGGGGGACCCAGTACTTC; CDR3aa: CASSDGGTQYF
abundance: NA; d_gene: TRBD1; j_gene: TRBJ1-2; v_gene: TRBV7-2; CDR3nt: TGTGCCAGCAGCGCCGGACAGGGCTATGGCTACACCTTC; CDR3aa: CASSAGQGYGYTF
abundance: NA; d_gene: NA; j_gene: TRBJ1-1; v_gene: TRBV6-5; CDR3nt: TGTGCCAGCAGCCGTGGCCGACACACTGAAGCTTTCTTT; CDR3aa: CASSRGRHTEAFF
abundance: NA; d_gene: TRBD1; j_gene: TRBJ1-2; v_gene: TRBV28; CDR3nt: TGTGCCAGCAGTATCCGGACAGGGCTTCGCTTAAACTATGGCTACACCTTC; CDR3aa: CASSIRTGLRLNYGYTF
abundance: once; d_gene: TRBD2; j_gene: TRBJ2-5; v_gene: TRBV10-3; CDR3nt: TGTGCCATTCGGACTAGCGGCGCTCCGGAGACCCAGTACTTC; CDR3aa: CAIRTSGAPETQYF